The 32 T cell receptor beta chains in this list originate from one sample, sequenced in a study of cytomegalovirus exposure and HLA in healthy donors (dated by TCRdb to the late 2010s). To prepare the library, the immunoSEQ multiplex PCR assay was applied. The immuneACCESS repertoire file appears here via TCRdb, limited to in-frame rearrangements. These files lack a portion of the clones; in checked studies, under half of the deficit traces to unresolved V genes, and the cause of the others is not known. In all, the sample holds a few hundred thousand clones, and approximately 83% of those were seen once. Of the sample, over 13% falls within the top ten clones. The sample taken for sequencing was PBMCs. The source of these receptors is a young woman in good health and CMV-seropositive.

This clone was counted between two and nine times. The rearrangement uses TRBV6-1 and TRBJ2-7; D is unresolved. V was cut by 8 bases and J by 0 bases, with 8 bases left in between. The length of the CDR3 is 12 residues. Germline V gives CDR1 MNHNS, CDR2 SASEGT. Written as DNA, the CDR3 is TGTGCCAGCCGGGCAGACTCCTACGAGCAGTACTTC. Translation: CASRADSYEQYF.

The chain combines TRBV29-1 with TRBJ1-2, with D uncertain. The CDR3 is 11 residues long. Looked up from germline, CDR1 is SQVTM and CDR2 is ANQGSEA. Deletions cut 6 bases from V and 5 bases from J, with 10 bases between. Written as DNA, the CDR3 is TGCAGCGTCTGGATCAGTTATGGCTACACCTTC. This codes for CSVWISYGYTF.

In DNA form, the CDR3 reads TGTGCCAGCCACAGGGGTCCCGAGCAGTACTTC. This codes for CASHRGPEQYF. The V and J genes are TRBV27 and TRBJ2-7; 7 bases match TRBD1. Germline V gives CDR1 MNHEY, CDR2 SMNVEV (reference sequence). V dropped 8 bases and J dropped 6; count of bases not matched to a gene: 4. The CDR3 spans 11 residues.

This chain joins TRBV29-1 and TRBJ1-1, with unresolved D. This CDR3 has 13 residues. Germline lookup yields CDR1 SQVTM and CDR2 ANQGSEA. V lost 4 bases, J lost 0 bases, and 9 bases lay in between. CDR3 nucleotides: TGCAGCGTTGTTGGGCTAATGAACACTGAAGCTTTCTTT. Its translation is CSVVGLMNTEAFF.

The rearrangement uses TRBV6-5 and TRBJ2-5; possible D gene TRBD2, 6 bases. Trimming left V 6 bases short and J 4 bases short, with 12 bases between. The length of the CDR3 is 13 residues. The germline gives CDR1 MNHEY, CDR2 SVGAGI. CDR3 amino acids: CASSSGTAETQYF. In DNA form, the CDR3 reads TGTGCCAGCAGCTCCGGGACTGCAGAGACCCAGTACTTC.

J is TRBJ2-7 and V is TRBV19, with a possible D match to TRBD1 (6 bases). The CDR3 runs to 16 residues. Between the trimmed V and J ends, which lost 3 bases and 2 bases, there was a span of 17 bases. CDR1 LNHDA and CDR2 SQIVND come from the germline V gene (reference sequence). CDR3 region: CASSIALTGNTYEQYF. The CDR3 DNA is TGTGCCAGTAGTATCGCCCTGACAGGAAACACCTACGAGCAGTACTTC.

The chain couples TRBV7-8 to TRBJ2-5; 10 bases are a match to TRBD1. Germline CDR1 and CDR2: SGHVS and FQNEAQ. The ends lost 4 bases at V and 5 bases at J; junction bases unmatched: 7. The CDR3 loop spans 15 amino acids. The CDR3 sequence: CASSYETGGIETQYF. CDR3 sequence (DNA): TGTGCCAGCAGCTACGAGACAGGGGGCATTGAGACCCAGTACTTC.

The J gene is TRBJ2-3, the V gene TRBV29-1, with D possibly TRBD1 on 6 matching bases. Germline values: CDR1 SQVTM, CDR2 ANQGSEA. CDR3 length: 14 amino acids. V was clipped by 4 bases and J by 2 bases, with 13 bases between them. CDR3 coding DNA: TGCAGCGTTGGGACAGTTTCCTTCACAGATACGCAGTATTTT. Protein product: CSVGTVSFTDTQYF.

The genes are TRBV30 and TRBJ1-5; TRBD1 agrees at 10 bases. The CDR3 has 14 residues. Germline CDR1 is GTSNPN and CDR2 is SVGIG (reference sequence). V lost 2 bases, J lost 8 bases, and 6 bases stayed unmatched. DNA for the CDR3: TGTGCCTGGAGTCGACAGGGGGCCGGGGAGCCCCAGCATTTT. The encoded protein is CAWSRQGAGEPQHF.

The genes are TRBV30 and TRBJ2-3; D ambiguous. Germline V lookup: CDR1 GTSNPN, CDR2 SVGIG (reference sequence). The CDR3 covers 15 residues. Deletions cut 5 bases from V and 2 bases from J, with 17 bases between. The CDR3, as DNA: TGTGCCTGGTCGTTCCGCGGAAGCACCACAGATACGCAGTATTTT. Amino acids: CAWSFRGSTTDTQYF.

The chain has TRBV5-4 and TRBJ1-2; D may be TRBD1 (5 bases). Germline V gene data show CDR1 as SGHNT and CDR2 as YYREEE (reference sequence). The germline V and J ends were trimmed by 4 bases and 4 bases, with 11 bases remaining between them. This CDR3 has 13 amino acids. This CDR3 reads CASSRNQGYGYTF. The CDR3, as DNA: TGTGCCAGCAGCCGAAATCAGGGCTATGGCTACACCTTC. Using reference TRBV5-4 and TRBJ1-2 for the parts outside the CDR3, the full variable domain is ETGVTQSPTHLIKTRGQQVTLRCSSQSGHNTVSWYQQALGQGPQFIFQYYREEENGRGNFPPRFSGLQFPNYSSELNVNALELDDSALYLCASSRNQGYGYTFGSGTRLTVV.

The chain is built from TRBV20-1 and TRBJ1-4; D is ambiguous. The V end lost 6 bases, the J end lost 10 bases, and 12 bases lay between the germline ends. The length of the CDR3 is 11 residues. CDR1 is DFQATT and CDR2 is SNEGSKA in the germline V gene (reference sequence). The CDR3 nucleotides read TGCAGTGCCCCCGCGGCCAGAAAACTGTTTTTT. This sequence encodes CSAPAARKLFF.

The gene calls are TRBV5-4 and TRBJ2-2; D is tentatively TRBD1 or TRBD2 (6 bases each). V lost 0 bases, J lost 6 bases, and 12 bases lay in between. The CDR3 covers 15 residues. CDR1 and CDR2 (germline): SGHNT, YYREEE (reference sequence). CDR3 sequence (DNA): TGTGCCAGCAGCTTGGCGGGGGCTTCGTCCGGGGAGCTGTTTTTT. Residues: CASSLAGASSGELFF.

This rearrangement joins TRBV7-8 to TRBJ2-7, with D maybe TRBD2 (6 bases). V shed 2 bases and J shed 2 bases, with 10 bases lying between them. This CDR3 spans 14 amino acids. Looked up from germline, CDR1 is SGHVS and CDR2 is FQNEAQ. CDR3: CASSLRLGPYEQYF. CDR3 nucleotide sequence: TGTGCCAGCAGCTTAAGACTAGGCCCCTACGAGCAGTACTTC.

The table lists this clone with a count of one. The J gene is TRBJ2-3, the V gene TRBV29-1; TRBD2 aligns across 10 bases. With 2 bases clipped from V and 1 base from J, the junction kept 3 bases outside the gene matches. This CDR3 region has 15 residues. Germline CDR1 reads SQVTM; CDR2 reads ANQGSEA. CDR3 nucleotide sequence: TGCAGCGTTGAATACCTAGCGGGAGGCACAGATACGCAGTATTTT. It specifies CSVEYLAGGTDTQYF.

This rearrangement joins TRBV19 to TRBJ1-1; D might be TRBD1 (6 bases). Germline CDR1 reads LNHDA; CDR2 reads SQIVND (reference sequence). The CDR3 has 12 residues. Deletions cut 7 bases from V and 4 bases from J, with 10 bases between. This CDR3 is CASTDRTTEAFF. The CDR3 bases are TGTGCCAGTACTGACAGGACCACTGAAGCTTTCTTT.

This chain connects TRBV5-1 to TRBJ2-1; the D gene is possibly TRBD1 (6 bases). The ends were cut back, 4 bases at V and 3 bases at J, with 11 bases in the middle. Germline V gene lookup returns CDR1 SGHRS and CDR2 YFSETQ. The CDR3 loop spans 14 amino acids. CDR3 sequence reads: CASSLRTDYNEQFF. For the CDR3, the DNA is TGCGCCAGCAGCCTACGGACAGACTACAATGAGCAGTTCTTC.

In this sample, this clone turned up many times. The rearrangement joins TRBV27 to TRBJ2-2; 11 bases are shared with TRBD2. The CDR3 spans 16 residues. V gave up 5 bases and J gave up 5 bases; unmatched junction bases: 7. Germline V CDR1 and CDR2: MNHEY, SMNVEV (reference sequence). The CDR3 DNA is TGTGCCAGCAGTCCCTTAGCGGGAGGGCCTACCGGGGAGCTGTTTTTT. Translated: CASSPLAGGPTGELFF.

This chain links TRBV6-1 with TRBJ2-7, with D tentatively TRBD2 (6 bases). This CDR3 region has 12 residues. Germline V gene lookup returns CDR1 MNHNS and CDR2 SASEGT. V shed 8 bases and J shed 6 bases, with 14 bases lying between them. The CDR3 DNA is TGTGCCAGCTTGCAGGGACTGAGCGAGCAGTACTTC. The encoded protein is CASLQGLSEQYF.

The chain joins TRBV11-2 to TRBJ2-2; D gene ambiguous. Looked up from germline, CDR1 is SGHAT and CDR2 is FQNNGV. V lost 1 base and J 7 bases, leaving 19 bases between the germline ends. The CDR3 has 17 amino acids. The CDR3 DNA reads TGTGCCAGCAGCTTAGTAGGTGACTGGAGAGCTAACGGGGAGCTGTTTTTT. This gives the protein CASSLVGDWRANGELFF. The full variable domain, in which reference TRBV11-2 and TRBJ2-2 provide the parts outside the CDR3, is EAGVAQSPRYKIIEKRQSVAFWCNPISGHATLYWYQQILGQGPKLLIQFQNNGVVDDSQLPKDRFSAERLKGVDSTLKIQPAKLEDSAVYLCASSLVGDWRANGELFFGEGSRLTVL.

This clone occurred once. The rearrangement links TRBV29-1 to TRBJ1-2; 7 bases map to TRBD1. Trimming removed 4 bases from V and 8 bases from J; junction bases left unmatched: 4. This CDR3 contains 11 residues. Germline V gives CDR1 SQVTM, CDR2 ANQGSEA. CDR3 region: CSVGGDSGYTF. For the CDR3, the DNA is TGCAGCGTTGGCGGGGACAGCGGCTACACCTTC. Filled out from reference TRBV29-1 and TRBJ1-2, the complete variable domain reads SAVISQKPSRDICQRGTSLTIQCQVDSQVTMMFWYRQQPGQSLTLIATANQGSEATYESGFVIDKFPISRPNLTFSTLTVSNMSPEDSSIYLCSVGGDSGYTFGSGTRLTVV.

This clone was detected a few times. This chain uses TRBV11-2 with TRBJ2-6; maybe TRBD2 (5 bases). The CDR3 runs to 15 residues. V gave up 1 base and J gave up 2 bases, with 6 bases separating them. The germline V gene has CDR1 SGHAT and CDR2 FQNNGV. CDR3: CASSLAAAGANVLTF. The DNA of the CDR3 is TGTGCCAGCAGCTTAGCAGCGGCTGGGGCCAACGTCCTGACTTTC.

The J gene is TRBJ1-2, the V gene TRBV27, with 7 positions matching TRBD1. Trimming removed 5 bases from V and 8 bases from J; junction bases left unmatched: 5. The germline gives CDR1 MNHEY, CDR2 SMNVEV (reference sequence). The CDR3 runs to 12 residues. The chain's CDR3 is CASSHRGKGYTF. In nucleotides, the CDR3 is TGTGCCAGCAGTCACAGGGGTAAGGGCTACACCTTC.

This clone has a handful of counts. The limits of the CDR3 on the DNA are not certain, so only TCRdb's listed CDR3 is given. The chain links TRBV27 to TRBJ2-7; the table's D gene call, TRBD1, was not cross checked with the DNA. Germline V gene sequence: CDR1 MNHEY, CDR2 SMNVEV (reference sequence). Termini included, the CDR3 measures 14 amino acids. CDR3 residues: CASSSSWALREQYF.

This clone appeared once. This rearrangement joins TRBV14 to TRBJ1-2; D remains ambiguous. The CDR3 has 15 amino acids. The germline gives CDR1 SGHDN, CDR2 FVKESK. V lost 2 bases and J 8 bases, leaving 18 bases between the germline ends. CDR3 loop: CASSQTPNLREGYTF. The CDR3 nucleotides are TGTGCCAGCAGCCAAACCCCGAACCTTCGCGAGGGCTACACCTTC.

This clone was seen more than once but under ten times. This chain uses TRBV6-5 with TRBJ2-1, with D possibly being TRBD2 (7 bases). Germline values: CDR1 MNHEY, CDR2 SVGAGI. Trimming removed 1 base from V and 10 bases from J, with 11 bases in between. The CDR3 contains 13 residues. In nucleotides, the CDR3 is TGTGCCAGCAGTTACTACAGGGAGGGCGAGCAGTTCTTC. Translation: CASSYYREGEQFF.

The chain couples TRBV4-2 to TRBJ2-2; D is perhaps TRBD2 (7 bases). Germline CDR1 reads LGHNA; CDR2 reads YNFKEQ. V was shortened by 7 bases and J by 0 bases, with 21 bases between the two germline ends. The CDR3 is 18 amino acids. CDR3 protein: CASTKSWEGGPNTGELFF. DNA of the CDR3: TGTGCCAGCACCAAAAGTTGGGAGGGGGGGCCGAACACCGGGGAGCTGTTTTTT.

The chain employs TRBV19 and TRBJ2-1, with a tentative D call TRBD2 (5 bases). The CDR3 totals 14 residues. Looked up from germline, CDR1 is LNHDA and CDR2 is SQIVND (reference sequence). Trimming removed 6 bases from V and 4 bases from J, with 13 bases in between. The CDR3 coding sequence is TGTGCCAGTAGCCCGAGCGGAGTATACAATGAGCAGTTCTTC. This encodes CASSPSGVYNEQFF.

The CDR3 region has the DNA TGTGCCAGCAGCAGTCAGGGTGATACTTCAGGGAATCAGCCCCAGCATTTT. Amino acids: CASSSQGDTSGNQPQHF. The J gene is TRBJ1-5, the V gene TRBV28; D possibly corresponds to TRBD1 (5 bases). Trimming shortened V by 6 bases and J by 4 bases, and 22 bases separated the two germline ends. The CDR3 length is 17 residues. Germline CDR1 is MDHEN and CDR2 is SYDVKM.

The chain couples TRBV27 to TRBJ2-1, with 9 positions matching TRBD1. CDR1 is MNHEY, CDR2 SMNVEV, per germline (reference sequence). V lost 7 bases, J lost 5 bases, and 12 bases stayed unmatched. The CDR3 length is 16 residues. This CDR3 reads CASTFAPGQGHNEQFF. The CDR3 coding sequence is TGTGCCAGCACCTTCGCCCCGGGACAGGGCCACAATGAGCAGTTCTTC.

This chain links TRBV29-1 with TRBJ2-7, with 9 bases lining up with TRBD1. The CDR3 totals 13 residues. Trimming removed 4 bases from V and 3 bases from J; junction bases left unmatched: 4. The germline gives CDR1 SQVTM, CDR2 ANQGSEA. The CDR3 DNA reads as TGCAGCGTTGCGGGACAGGGCCTCTACGAGCAGTACTTC. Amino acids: CSVAGQGLYEQYF.

The CDR3 bases are TGTGCCAGCAGCGCGGGACAGAACACCGGGGAGCTGTTTTTT. Protein: CASSAGQNTGELFF. The chain employs TRBV7-9 and TRBJ2-2, with D possibly called TRBD1 or TRBD2 (6 bases each). V was shortened by 5 bases and J by 1 base, with 8 bases between the two germline ends. The CDR3 is 14 residues long. The V gene's germline CDR1 is SEHNR and CDR2 FQNEAQ (reference sequence).